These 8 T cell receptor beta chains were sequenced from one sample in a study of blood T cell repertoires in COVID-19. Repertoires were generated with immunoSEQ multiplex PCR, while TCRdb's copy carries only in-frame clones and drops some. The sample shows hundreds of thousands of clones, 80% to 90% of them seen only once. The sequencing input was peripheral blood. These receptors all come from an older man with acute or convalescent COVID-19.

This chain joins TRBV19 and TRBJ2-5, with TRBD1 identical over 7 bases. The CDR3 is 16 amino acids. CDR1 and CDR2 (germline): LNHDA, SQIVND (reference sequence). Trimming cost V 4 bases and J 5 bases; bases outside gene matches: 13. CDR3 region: CASSRTGRLSLETQYF. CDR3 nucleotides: TGTGCCAGTAGTAGGACAGGTCGGCTAAGCCTGGAGACCCAGTACTTC. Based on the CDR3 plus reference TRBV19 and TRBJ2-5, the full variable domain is DGGITQSPKYLFRKEGQNVTLSCEQNLNHDAMYWYRQDPGQGLRLIYYSQIVNDFQKGDIAEGYSVSREKKESFPLTVTSAQKNPTAFYLCASSRTGRLSLETQYFGPGTRLLVL.

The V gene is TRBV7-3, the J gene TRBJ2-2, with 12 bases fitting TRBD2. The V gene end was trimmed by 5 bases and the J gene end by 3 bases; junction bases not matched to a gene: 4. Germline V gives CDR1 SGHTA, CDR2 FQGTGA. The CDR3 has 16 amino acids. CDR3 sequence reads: CASSPSSGRDTGELFF. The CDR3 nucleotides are TGTGCCAGCAGCCCGTCTAGCGGGAGGGACACCGGGGAGCTGTTTTTT.

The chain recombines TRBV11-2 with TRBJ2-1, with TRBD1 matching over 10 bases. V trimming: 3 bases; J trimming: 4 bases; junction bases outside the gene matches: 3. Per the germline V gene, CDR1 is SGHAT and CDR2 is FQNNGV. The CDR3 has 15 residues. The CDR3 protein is CASSFGQGVYNEQFF. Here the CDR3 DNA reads TGTGCCAGCAGCTTCGGACAGGGGGTTTACAATGAGCAGTTCTTC.

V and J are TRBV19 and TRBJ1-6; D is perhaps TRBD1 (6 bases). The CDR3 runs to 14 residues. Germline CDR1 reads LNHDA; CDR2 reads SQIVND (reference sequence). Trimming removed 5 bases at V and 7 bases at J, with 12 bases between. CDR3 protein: CASSDRTANSPLHF. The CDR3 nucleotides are TGTGCCAGTAGTGACAGGACAGCAAATTCACCCCTCCACTTT.

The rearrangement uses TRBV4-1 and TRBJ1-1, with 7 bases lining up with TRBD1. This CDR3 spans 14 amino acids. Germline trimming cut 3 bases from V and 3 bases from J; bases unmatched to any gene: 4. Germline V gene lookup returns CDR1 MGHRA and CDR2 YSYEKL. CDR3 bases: TGCGCCAGCAGCCAGGGACAGCAATACACTGAAGCTTTCTTT. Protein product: CASSQGQQYTEAFF.

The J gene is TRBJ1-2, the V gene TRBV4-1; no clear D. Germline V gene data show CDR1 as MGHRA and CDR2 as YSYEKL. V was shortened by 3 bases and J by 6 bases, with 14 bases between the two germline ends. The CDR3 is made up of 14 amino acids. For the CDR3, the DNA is TGCGCCAGCAGCCAGGACTTACTTGACCATGGCTACACCTTC. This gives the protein CASSQDLLDHGYTF.

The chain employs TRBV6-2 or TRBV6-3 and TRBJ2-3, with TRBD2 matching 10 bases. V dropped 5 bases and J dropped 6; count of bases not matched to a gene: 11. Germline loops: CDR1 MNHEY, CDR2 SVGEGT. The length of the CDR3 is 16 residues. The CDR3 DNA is TGTGCCAGCAGTGACCCGGGGTTAGCGGGAGGCGATACGCAGTATTTT. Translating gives CASSDPGLAGGDTQYF.

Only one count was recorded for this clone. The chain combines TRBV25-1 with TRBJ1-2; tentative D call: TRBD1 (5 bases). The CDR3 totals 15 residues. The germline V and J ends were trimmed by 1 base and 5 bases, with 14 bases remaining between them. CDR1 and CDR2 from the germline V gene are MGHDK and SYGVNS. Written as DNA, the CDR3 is TGTGCCAGCAGTGAATTGCGGGGCTCCCCTTATGGCTACACCTTC. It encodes CASSELRGSPYGYTF.